This entry lists 2 T cell receptor beta chains sequenced from one sample in a study of early T cells in non-severe SARS-CoV-2 infection. TCRdb ran MiXCR on the 5' RACE reads and lists one entry per CDR3 protein. The table lists around 92,000 distinct CDR3 sequences, roughly 11% of them singletons. Sequences were obtained from whole blood. These TCRs come from an adult who was a healthcare worker with PCR-confirmed SARS-CoV-2 infection or an uninfected control (not recorded which).

The chain links TRBV19 to TRBJ2-1; weak D call: TRBD2 (6 bases). Trimming stripped 2 bases from V and 0 bases from J, with 11 bases between. The CDR3 has 16 amino acids. Per germline, CDR1 LNHDA and CDR2 SQIVND (reference sequence). The CDR3 reads CASSIYGGNSYNEQFF. In nucleotides, the CDR3 is TGTGCCAGTAGTATATATGGGGGGAACTCCTACAATGAGCAGTTCTTC.

This clonotype turned up a few times. V is TRBV2 and J is TRBJ2-1; 11 bases fit TRBD2. CDR3 length: 18 amino acids. The germline CDR1 and CDR2 sequences are SNHLY and FYNNEI. V gave up 6 bases and J gave up 4 bases; unmatched junction bases: 14. CDR3 bases: TGTGCCAGCAGACCATCCCGACTAGCGGGGAGTATTTACAATGAGCAGTTCTTC. Residues: CASRPSRLAGSIYNEQFF.